This TCR beta chain is drawn from a study of molecular identifiers for immune sequencing clone quantification. About the study: In replicates, the authors split RNA from around 20,000 or 100,000 naive CD8 cells five ways and sequenced four.

The V gene's germline CDR1 is MNHEY and CDR2 SVGAGI. The CDR3 extends over 14 amino acids. The bulk TCR libraries were made with methods described before and with listed TCR primers. TCRdb reanalysed the PCR reads using MiXCR and keeps one entry per CDR3 protein. There are under 100,000 distinct CDR3 sequences in the sample; around a quarter occur only once, and approximately 0.8% lies in the top ten. For this clonotype: Being one base from a much bigger clone, this may be a read error.

Researchers sorted naive CD8 T cells as cells that were CD8+CD4-CCR7+CD45RA+. V usage is TRBV6-5 and J usage is TRBJ2-7; 11 nucleotides match TRBD2. Specimen: naive CD8+ T cells from blood, with Jurkat cell RNA spiked in. Specified subset: FACS-sorted CD8+CD4-CCR7+CD45RA+ naive T cells. The clonotype was recovered from a human donor in good health. Some libraries in this study had Jurkat cell RNA spiked in. DNA of the CDR3: TGTGCCGGCAGCATAGCGGGGGGGCCGTACGAGCAGTACTTC. Amino acid sequence: CAGSIAGGPYEQYF.